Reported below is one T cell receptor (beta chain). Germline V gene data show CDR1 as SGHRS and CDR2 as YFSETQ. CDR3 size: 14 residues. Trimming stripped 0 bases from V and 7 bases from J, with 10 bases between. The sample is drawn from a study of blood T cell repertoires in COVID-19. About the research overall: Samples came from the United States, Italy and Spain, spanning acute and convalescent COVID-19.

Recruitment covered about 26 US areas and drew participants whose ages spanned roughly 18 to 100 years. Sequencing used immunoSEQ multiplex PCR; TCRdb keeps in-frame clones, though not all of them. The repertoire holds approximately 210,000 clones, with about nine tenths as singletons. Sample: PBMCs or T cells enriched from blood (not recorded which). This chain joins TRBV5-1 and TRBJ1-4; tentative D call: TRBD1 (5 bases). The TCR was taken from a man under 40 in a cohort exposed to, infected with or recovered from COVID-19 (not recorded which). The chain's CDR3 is CASSLAGMGEKLFF. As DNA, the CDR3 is TGCGCCAGCAGCTTGGCAGGGATGGGTGAAAAACTGTTTTTT.